Below are 25 T cell receptor beta chains sequenced from a single sample in a study of blood T cell repertoires in COVID-19. Sequenced by immunoSEQ multiplex PCR; TCRdb stores in-frame clones only, minus some. In the table there are around 190,000 clones, more than 70% of which are singletons. The sequencing sample was made of peripheral blood. All receptors derive from a human donor in a cohort sampled during active COVID-19.

The gene calls are TRBV7-2 and TRBJ1-2; D is undetermined. Germline V CDR1 and CDR2: SGHTA, FQGNSA. V was clipped by 8 bases and J by 0 bases, with 7 bases between them. The CDR3 has 12 amino acids. Written as DNA, the CDR3 is TGTGCCAGCTCAAATTCTAACTATGGCTACACCTTC. Encoded protein: CASSNSNYGYTF.

This chain links TRBV9 with TRBJ1-5; a weak D match, TRBD1 (6 bases). The CDR3 extends over 13 amino acids. V lost 4 bases to trimming and J lost 5 bases, with 10 bases between them. CDR1 SGDLS and CDR2 YYNGEE come from the germline V gene. CDR3 loop: CASSTGWDQPQHF. The CDR3, as DNA: TGTGCCAGCAGCACAGGGTGGGATCAGCCCCAGCATTTT.

The table lists this clone with a count of one. This rearrangement joins TRBV29-1 to TRBJ2-1, with 11 bases matching TRBD2. V was pared by 6 bases and J by 9 bases, with 7 bases of the junction left unmatched. The CDR3 is made up of 13 amino acids. Germline V gene data show CDR1 as SQVTM and CDR2 as ANQGSEA. The CDR3 region is CSVRLAGMGEQFF. The CDR3 DNA reads TGCAGCGTCCGACTAGCGGGGATGGGTGAGCAGTTCTTC.

The rearrangement uses TRBV6-2 or TRBV6-3 and TRBJ2-1; 8 bases are shared with TRBD2. Trimming removed 4 bases from V and 8 bases from J; junction bases left unmatched: 13. Germline loops: CDR1 MNHEY, CDR2 SVGEGT. This CDR3 spans 16 amino acids. The CDR3 DNA is TGTGCCAGCAGTTCCCGGTGGGGGGGAGCGGGGGATGAGCAGTTCTTC. It yields the protein CASSSRWGGAGDEQFF.

The V and J genes are TRBV4-3 and TRBJ1-3; TRBD1 might be the D (5 bases). CDR1 and CDR2 (germline): LGHNA, YSLEER. Trimming shortened V by 1 base and J by 0 bases, and 16 bases separated the two germline ends. The CDR3 runs 18 residues. CDR3 in DNA: TGCGCCAGCAGCCAAGGGGGACCAGGAGGGAGCTCTGGAAACACCATATATTTT. It specifies CASSQGGPGGSSGNTIYF.

The chain is built from TRBV4-2 and TRBJ1-4; tentative D call: TRBD1 (5 bases). Trimming stripped 4 bases from V and 4 bases from J, with 13 bases between. The CDR3 loop spans 15 amino acids. The V gene's germline CDR1 is LGHNA and CDR2 YNFKEQ. The CDR3 DNA reads TGTGCCAGCAGCCGGAATACAGGCAATAATGAAAAACTGTTTTTT. As protein: CASSRNTGNNEKLFF.

The chain links TRBV23-1 to TRBJ1-1, with 9 bases aligning to TRBD1. TRBV23-1 falls under the ORF class, with uncertain function. The CDR3 is made up of 20 amino acids. The V segment lost 0 bases and the J segment 0 bases; nucleotides outside the gene matches: 14. The CDR3 nucleotides read TGCGCCAGCAGTCAATCATCCCAATTACAGGGGGCGGTTTTGAACACTGAAGCTTTCTTT. Amino acids: CASSQSSQLQGAVLNTEAFF.

The chain employs TRBV4-3 and TRBJ1-5; no clear D gene. The V gene lost 0 bases and the J gene lost 1 base, with 7 bases spanning the gap. CDR1 and CDR2 (germline): LGHNA, YSLEER. This CDR3 is built from 15 residues. The CDR3 nucleotides are TGCGCCAGCAGCCAAGATACAAGAAGCAATCAGCCCCAGCATTTT. Its protein is CASSQDTRSNQPQHF.

J is TRBJ2-7 and V is TRBV7-2; D is undetermined. Germline V CDR1 and CDR2: SGHTA, FQGNSA. The V end lost 1 base, the J end lost 0 bases, and 7 bases lay between the germline ends. This CDR3 has 14 residues. For the CDR3, the DNA is TGTGCCAGCAGCTTAGGACTGGTCTCCTACGAGCAGTACTTC. It yields the protein CASSLGLVSYEQYF. Drawing the rest from reference TRBV7-2 and TRBJ2-7, the complete variable domain is GAGVSQSPSNKVTEKGKDVELRCDPISGHTALYWYRQSLGQGLEFLIYFQGNSAPDKSGLPSDRFSAERTGGSVSTLTIQRTQQEDSAVYLCASSLGLVSYEQYFGPGTRLTVT.

The CDR3 bases are TGTGCCAGCAACCCCACCGGGACAGCCGACAATGAGCAGTTCTTC. Its protein is CASNPTGTADNEQFF. The rearrangement joins TRBV4-2 to TRBJ2-1, with 7 nucleotides matching TRBD1. After removal of 7 bases from V and 5 bases from J, the junction contained 11 bases not matched to a gene. Germline V CDR1 and CDR2: LGHNA, YNFKEQ. The CDR3 totals 15 residues.

This sequence joins TRBV7-8 and TRBJ2-7, with TRBD1 matching over 7 bases. Germline-derived CDR1 and CDR2 are SGHVS and FQNEAQ. After removal of 6 bases from V and 5 bases from J, the junction contained 10 bases not matched to a gene. The CDR3 has 14 residues. CDR3 loop: CASSFRQGTHEQYF. The CDR3 DNA follows: TGTGCCAGCAGTTTCCGACAGGGTACCCACGAGCAGTACTTC.

This clone was seen a handful of times. The chain employs TRBV4-1 and TRBJ1-1; D is uncertain. Germline values: CDR1 MGHRA, CDR2 YSYEKL. The CDR3 runs to 14 residues. Trimming removed 0 bases at V and 5 bases at J, with 10 bases between. As DNA, the CDR3 is TGCGCCAGCAGCCAAGATCACTCAGGTACTGAAGCTTTCTTT. This translates into CASSQDHSGTEAFF.

The chain has TRBV3-1 (or the pseudogene TRBV3-2) and TRBJ1-2; perhaps TRBD1 as D (6 bases). Germline CDR1 is LGHDT and CDR2 is YNNKEL (reference sequence). The CDR3 runs 15 residues. V was clipped by 4 bases and J by 3 bases, with 15 bases between them. CDR3 nucleotides: TGTGCCAGCAGCCCCCCCAGGGGAGGGCACTATGGCTACACCTTC. This codes for CASSPPRGGHYGYTF.

This clone was detected only once. The rearrangement joins TRBV9 to TRBJ2-1; TRBD1 agrees at 8 bases. The junction had 7 bases not matched to a gene; V was cut back by 4 bases and J by 4 bases. Germline CDR1 SGDLS, CDR2 YYNGEE. This CDR3 region has 15 residues. The CDR3 loop reads CASSRDRFLYNEQFF. The DNA for the CDR3 is TGTGCCAGCAGCAGGGACAGGTTCTTATACAATGAGCAGTTCTTC. The variable domain in full, with the rest retrieved from reference TRBV9 and TRBJ2-1, is DSGVTQTPKHLITATGQRVTLRCSPRSGDLSVYWYQQSLDQGLQFLIQYYNGEERAKGNILERFSAQQFPDLHSELNLSSLELGDSALYFCASSRDRFLYNEQFFGPGTRLTVL.

Written as DNA, the CDR3 is TGTGCCAGCAGGGAAACGCGATCGACTATCAATGAGCAGTTCTTC. Protein sequence: CASRETRSTINEQFF. The rearrangement joins TRBV2 to TRBJ2-1; possible D gene TRBD2, 5 bases. Trimming took 6 bases from V and 6 from J, leaving 18 bases between them. The CDR3 totals 15 residues. Per the germline V gene, CDR1 is SNHLY and CDR2 is FYNNEI.

The chain has TRBV7-2 and TRBJ1-5; D unclear. CDR1 SGHTA and CDR2 FQGNSA come from the germline V gene. The CDR3 totals 17 residues. The V end was cut by 8 bases, the J end by 0 bases, with 20 bases between. The CDR3 sequence: CASDSLGEGYSNQPQHF. CDR3 bases: TGTGCCAGCGACTCGCTTGGGGAGGGCTATAGCAATCAGCCCCAGCATTTT. Combining the CDR3 with reference TRBV7-2 and TRBJ1-5 gives the whole variable domain GAGVSQSPSNKVTEKGKDVELRCDPISGHTALYWYRQSLGQGLEFLIYFQGNSAPDKSGLPSDRFSAERTGGSVSTLTIQRTQQEDSAVYLCASDSLGEGYSNQPQHFGDGTRLSIL.

V is TRBV9 and J is TRBJ2-1; TRBD1 agrees at 7 bases. The CDR3 is made up of 17 amino acids. Trimming took 0 bases from V and 6 from J; bases not matched to a gene: 12. Germline CDR1 is SGDLS and CDR2 is YYNGEE. The CDR3 reads CASSVAHSGAGGNEQFF. CDR3 in DNA: TGTGCCAGCAGCGTAGCTCACTCCGGGGCAGGGGGCAATGAGCAGTTCTTC.

The V gene is TRBV19, the J gene TRBJ1-5; tentatively, D is TRBD1 (5 bases). The ends were cut back, 3 bases at V and 3 bases at J, with 9 bases in the middle. Germline CDR1 is LNHDA and CDR2 is SQIVND (reference sequence). The CDR3 covers 14 residues. For the CDR3, the DNA is TGTGCCAGTAGTATTACAGGATCCAATCAGCCCCAGCATTTT. Its translation is CASSITGSNQPQHF. The full variable domain, in which reference TRBV19 and TRBJ1-5 provide the parts outside the CDR3, is DGGITQSPKYLFRKEGQNVTLSCEQNLNHDAMYWYRQDPGQGLRLIYYSQIVNDFQKGDIAEGYSVSREKKESFPLTVTSAQKNPTAFYLCASSITGSNQPQHFGDGTRLSIL.

The chain combines TRBV19 with TRBJ1-5, with 9 bases identical to TRBD1. Looked up from germline, CDR1 is LNHDA and CDR2 is SQIVND (reference sequence). V lost 8 bases and J lost 5; bases outside the gene matches: 16. The CDR3 totals 17 residues. The CDR3 DNA follows: TGTGCCAGTGACTTTGGGACAGGGACTCTGGGCTATCAGCCCCAGCATTTT. Translated: CASDFGTGTLGYQPQHF.

The genes are TRBV18 and TRBJ1-2; the match to TRBD1 covers 8 bases. CDR3 size: 15 residues. Unmatched junction bases numbered 9, after V lost 5 bases and J lost 4 bases. Germline V gene data show CDR1 as KGHSH and CDR2 as LQKENI. CDR3 amino acids: CASSTGQGDSYGYTF. CDR3 nucleotides: TGTGCCAGCTCAACAGGACAGGGCGATAGCTATGGCTACACCTTC.

The DNA of the CDR3 is TGTGCCTTAAGATACGGTAGCACAGATACGCAGTATTTT. Translation: CALRYGSTDTQYF. The chain has TRBV30 and TRBJ2-3, with D uncertain. Trimming cost V 7 bases and J 0 bases, with 11 bases left between them. CDR1 is GTSNPN and CDR2 is SVGIG in the germline V gene (reference sequence). CDR3 length equals 13 residues.

The V call is TRBV19, the J call TRBJ2-3; perhaps TRBD1 as D (5 bases). Trimming removed 3 bases from V and 2 bases from J, with 15 bases in between. The CDR3 covers 16 residues. Germline V gives CDR1 LNHDA, CDR2 SQIVND (reference sequence). Here the CDR3 reads CASSMPYLGVTDTQYF. The DNA for the CDR3 is TGTGCCAGTAGTATGCCCTACCTAGGGGTCACAGATACGCAGTATTTT.

The chain employs TRBV5-1 and TRBJ2-7; a weak D match, TRBD1 (5 bases). Trimming removed 0 bases at V and 3 bases at J, with 10 bases between. CDR1 is SGHRS and CDR2 is YFSETQ in the germline V gene. The length of the CDR3 is 14 residues. CDR3 region: CASSLAGRDYEQYF. The CDR3 nucleotides are TGCGCCAGCAGCTTGGCCGGCAGGGACTACGAGCAGTACTTC.

This clone was seen once. The gene calls are TRBV12-3 or TRBV12-4 and TRBJ1-2; perhaps TRBD1 as D (5 bases). V shed 3 bases and J shed 6 bases, with 11 bases lying between them. The CDR3 has 13 amino acids. The CDR3, as DNA: TGTGCCAGCAGTTTCGCGGGGCGCGATGGCTACACCTTC. Translating gives CASSFAGRDGYTF.

The chain recombines TRBV19 with TRBJ2-1; 8 bases are shared with TRBD1. V dropped 5 bases and J dropped 7; count of bases not matched to a gene: 7. The CDR3 is 14 amino acids. Germline V gives CDR1 LNHDA, CDR2 SQIVND (reference sequence). The CDR3 nucleotides are TGTGCCAGTAGTGAGGGGACAGGACGTAATGAGCAGTTCTTC. Residues: CASSEGTGRNEQFF.